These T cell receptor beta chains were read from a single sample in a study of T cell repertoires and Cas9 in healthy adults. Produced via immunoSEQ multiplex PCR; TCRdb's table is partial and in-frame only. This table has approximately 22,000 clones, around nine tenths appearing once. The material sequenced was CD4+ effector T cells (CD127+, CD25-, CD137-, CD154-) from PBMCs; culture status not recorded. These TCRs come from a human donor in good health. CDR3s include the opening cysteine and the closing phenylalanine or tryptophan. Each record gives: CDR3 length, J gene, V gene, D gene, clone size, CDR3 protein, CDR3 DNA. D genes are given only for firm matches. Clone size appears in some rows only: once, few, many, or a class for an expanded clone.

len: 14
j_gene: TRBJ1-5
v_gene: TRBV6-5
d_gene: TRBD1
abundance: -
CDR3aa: CASSYDRDWQPQHF
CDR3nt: TGTGCCAGCAGTTACGACAGGGATTGGCAGCCCCAGCATTTT

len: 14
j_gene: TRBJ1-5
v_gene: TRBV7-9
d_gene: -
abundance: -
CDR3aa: CASSPKDGNQPQHF
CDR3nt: TGTGCCAGCAGCCCTAAAGACGGTAATCAGCCCCAGCATTTT

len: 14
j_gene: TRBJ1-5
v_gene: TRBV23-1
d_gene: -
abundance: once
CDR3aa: CARRGPAPPQPQHF
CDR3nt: TGCGCCAGAAGAGGCCCCGCTCCTCCTCAGCCCCAGCATTTT

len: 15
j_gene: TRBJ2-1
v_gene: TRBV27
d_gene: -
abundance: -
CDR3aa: CASSFRVQLGDEQFF
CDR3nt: TGTGCCAGCAGTTTTCGGGTTCAATTAGGTGATGAGCAGTTCTTC

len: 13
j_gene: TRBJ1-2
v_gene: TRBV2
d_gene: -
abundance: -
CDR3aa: CASSDRISYGYTF
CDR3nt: TGTGCCAGCAGTGACAGGATTTCTTATGGCTACACCTTC

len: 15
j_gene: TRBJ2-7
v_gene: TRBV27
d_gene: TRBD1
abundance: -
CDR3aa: CASSDGQGGYYEQYF
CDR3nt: TGTGCCAGCAGTGACGGACAGGGCGGCTACTACGAGCAGTACTTC

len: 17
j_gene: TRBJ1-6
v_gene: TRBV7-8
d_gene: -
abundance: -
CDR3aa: CASSPPRRFSVYSPLHF
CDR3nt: TGTGCCAGCAGTCCTCCCAGGAGGTTTTCCGTTTATTCACCCCTCCACTTT

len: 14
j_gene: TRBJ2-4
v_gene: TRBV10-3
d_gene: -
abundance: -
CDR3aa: CAIRDSRDQNIQYF
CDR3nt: TGTGCCATCAGGGACTCCCGCGATCAAAACATTCAGTACTTC

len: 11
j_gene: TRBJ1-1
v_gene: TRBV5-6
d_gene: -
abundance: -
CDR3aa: CASSPGPEAFF
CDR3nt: TGTGCCAGCAGTCCTGGGCCTGAAGCTTTCTTT

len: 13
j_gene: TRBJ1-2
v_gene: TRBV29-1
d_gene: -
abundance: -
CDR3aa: CSVEEFDSMGYTF
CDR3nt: TGCAGCGTTGAAGAATTCGACAGCATGGGCTACACCTTC

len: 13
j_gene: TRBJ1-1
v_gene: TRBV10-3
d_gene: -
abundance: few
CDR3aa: CAISDGGNTEAFF
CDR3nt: TGTGCCATCAGTGACGGGGGGAACACTGAAGCTTTCTTT

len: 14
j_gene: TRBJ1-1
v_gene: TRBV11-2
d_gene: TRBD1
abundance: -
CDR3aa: CASSSHQGQGSTFF
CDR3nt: TGTGCCAGCAGCTCCCACCAGGGACAGGGCTCAACTTTCTTT

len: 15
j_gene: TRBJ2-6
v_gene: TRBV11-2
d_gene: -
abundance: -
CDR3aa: CASSTRSSGANVLTF
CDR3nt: TGTGCCAGCAGCACGAGGAGCTCAGGGGCCAACGTCCTGACTTTC

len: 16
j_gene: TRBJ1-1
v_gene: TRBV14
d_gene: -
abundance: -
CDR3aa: CASSQDAGATNTEAFF
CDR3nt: TGTGCCAGCAGCCAAGATGCGGGAGCAACGAACACTGAAGCTTTCTTT

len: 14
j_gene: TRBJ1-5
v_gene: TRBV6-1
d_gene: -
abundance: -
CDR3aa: CASTNNRGDQPQHF
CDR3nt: TGTGCCAGCACCAACAACCGGGGGGATCAGCCCCAGCATTTT

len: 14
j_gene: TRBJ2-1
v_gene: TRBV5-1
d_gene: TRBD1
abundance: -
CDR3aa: CASSIRDRGAEQFF
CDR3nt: TGCGCCAGCAGCATCCGGGACAGGGGTGCTGAGCAGTTCTTC

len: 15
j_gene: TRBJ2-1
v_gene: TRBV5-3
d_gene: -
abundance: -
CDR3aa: CARSLRQGRTNEQFF
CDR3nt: TGTGCCAGAAGCTTGAGGCAGGGACGGACGAATGAGCAGTTCTTC